The rows below give T cell receptor beta chains drawn from one sample of a study of T cell repertoires in cytomegalovirus infection. MiXCR was run by TCRdb on the reads, yielding one entry per CDR3 protein. The table records approximately 750,000 distinct CDR3 sequences, under 40% of them present only once. The specimen sequenced was PBMCs. These receptors came from a human donor in good health (CMV status not recorded). Some clones in this sample may be carry-over from other donors' samples. Both conserved end residues are part of each CDR3. D genes are given only for firm matches. A row's size may be missing; if present it is once, few, many or a size class.

CDR3 protein: CASSGTETYEQYF; CDR3 DNA: TGTGCCAGCTCCGGGACGGAGACCTACGAGCAGTACTTC; J gene: TRBJ2-7; V gene: TRBV7-9; D gene: .; CDR3 length: 13; clone size: .
CDR3 protein: CASSLEGVREKLFF; CDR3 DNA: TGTGCCAGCAGCTTAGAAGGGGTCCGTGAAAAACTGTTTTTT; J gene: TRBJ1-4; V gene: TRBV7-2; D gene: .; CDR3 length: 14; clone size: few
CDR3 protein: CASSILGDTEAFF; CDR3 DNA: TGTGCCAGTAGTATTCTGGGGGACACTGAAGCTTTCTTT; J gene: TRBJ1-1; V gene: TRBV19; D gene: .; CDR3 length: 13; clone size: .
CDR3 protein: CASSLLGRFRAYVLKLFF; CDR3 DNA: TGTGCCAGCAGCTTACTCGGCCGGTTCCGAGCCTACGTATTGAAACTGTTTTTT; J gene: TRBJ1-4; V gene: TRBV7-3; D gene: .; CDR3 length: 18; clone size: many
CDR3 protein: CAIDRGLGYEQYF; CDR3 DNA: TGTGCCATCGACAGGGGGCTAGGTTACGAGCAGTACTTC; J gene: TRBJ2-7; V gene: TRBV28; D gene: TRBD1; CDR3 length: 13; clone size: .
CDR3 protein: CASGTPFLYQETQYF; CDR3 DNA: TGTGCCAGCGGAACCCCTTTCCTCTACCAAGAGACCCAGTACTTC; J gene: TRBJ2-5; V gene: TRBV28; D gene: .; CDR3 length: 15; clone size: .
CDR3 protein: CASSMSRMRGTYNEQFF; CDR3 DNA: TGTGCCAGTAGTATGTCCCGGATGCGCGGGACCTACAATGAGCAGTTCTTC; J gene: TRBJ2-1; V gene: TRBV19; D gene: .; CDR3 length: 17; clone size: few
CDR3 protein: CASSEGMWSVAGELFF; CDR3 DNA: TGTGCCAGCAGTGAAGGGATGTGGTCGGTGGCCGGGGAGCTGTTTTTT; J gene: TRBJ2-2; V gene: TRBV2; D gene: .; CDR3 length: 16; clone size: many
CDR3 protein: CASRLNYEQYF; CDR3 DNA: TGTGCCAGCAGGCTAAACTACGAGCAGTACTTC; J gene: TRBJ2-7; V gene: TRBV12-3/TRBV12-4; D gene: .; CDR3 length: 11; clone size: many
CDR3 protein: CASSLVAGNEQLF; CDR3 DNA: TGTGCCAGCAGCTTAGTAGCGGGGAATGAGCAGTTATTC; J gene: TRBJ2-1; V gene: TRBV7-2; D gene: TRBD2; CDR3 length: 13; clone size: .
CDR3 protein: CASSQDVGANTEAFF; CDR3 DNA: TGTGCCAGCAGCCAAGATGTGGGGGCGAACACTGAAGCTTTCTTT; J gene: TRBJ1-1; V gene: TRBV4-2; D gene: .; CDR3 length: 15; clone size: few
CDR3 protein: CASSQGGPNYGYTF; CDR3 DNA: TGTGCCAGCAGTCAAGGGGGGCCTAACTATGGCTACACCTTC; J gene: TRBJ1-2; V gene: TRBV7-8; D gene: .; CDR3 length: 14; clone size: many
CDR3 protein: CASSVENQPQHF; CDR3 DNA: TGTGCCAGCAGCGTGGAGAATCAGCCCCAGCATTTT; J gene: TRBJ1-5; V gene: TRBV7-9; D gene: .; CDR3 length: 12; clone size: .
CDR3 protein: CSARDFQGDRGPKYGYTF; CDR3 DNA: TGCAGTGCTAGAGATTTTCAGGGGGACAGGGGGCCCAAATATGGCTACACCTTC; J gene: TRBJ1-2; V gene: TRBV20-1; D gene: TRBD1; CDR3 length: 18; clone size: .
CDR3 protein: CASRLVTGDTEAFF; CDR3 DNA: TGTGCCAGCAGGTTGGTTACAGGGGACACTGAAGCTTTCTTT; J gene: TRBJ1-1; V gene: TRBV7-9; D gene: TRBD1; CDR3 length: 14; clone size: .
CDR3 protein: CSEADSLDTQYF; CDR3 DNA: TGCAGCGAAGCGGATAGTTTGGATACGCAGTATTTT; J gene: TRBJ2-3; V gene: TRBV20-1; D gene: .; CDR3 length: 12; clone size: .
CDR3 protein: CASSLELGAGNTIYF; CDR3 DNA: TGTGCCAGCAGCTTAGAACTGGGGGCTGGAAACACCATATATTTT; J gene: TRBJ1-3; V gene: TRBV7-4; D gene: .; CDR3 length: 15; clone size: few
CDR3 protein: CAISDGTGFSYEQYF; CDR3 DNA: TGTGCCATCAGTGACGGGACAGGGTTCTCCTACGAGCAGTACTTC; J gene: TRBJ2-7; V gene: TRBV10-3; D gene: TRBD1; CDR3 length: 15; clone size: .
CDR3 protein: CASSQGEYQPQHF; CDR3 DNA: TGTGCCAGCAGCCAAGGGGAATATCAGCCCCAGCATTTT; J gene: TRBJ1-5; V gene: TRBV4-2; D gene: .; CDR3 length: 13; clone size: once
CDR3 protein: CASSLWSSNNEQFF; CDR3 DNA: TGTGCCAGCAGCTTATGGAGTAGTAACAATGAGCAGTTCTTC; J gene: TRBJ2-1; V gene: TRBV11-2; D gene: .; CDR3 length: 14; clone size: .
CDR3 protein: CASSYRTGGGETQYF; CDR3 DNA: TGTGCCAGCAGTTACAGGACAGGGGGCGGAGAGACCCAGTACTTC; J gene: TRBJ2-5; V gene: TRBV6-6; D gene: TRBD1; CDR3 length: 15; clone size: few
CDR3 protein: CASSTRDRVASPLHF; CDR3 DNA: TGTGCCAGCAGTACCCGGGACAGGGTCGCCTCACCCCTCCACTTT; J gene: TRBJ1-6; V gene: TRBV2; D gene: TRBD1; CDR3 length: 15; clone size: .
CDR3 protein: CASSLEPTPNQPQHF; CDR3 DNA: TGTGCCAGCAGTTTAGAGCCAACCCCCAATCAGCCCCAGCATTTT; J gene: TRBJ1-5; V gene: TRBV27; D gene: .; CDR3 length: 15; clone size: .
CDR3 protein: CASSPGHQVQNTEAFF; CDR3 DNA: TGTGCCAGCTCACCGGGACACCAGGTCCAGAACACTGAAGCTTTCTTT; J gene: TRBJ1-1; V gene: TRBV18; D gene: .; CDR3 length: 16; clone size: once